The 9 T cell receptor beta chains in this list originate from one sample, sequenced in a study of blood T cells in healthy people across ages. For the second PCR, which ran for 7 to 11 cycles, a sample-barcoded 5' primer and a J-beta primer mix were used. One entry per CDR3 protein, called by TCRdb with MiXCR from the 5' RACE reads. The sample has over 950,000 distinct CDR3 sequences, just over 50% seen once. Sequenced input: blood. The receptors were sampled from a woman aged 55-69 years in good health.

This chain links TRBV6-5 with TRBJ2-1, with no clear D. The CDR3 is made up of 17 amino acids. CDR1 and CDR2 from the germline V gene are MNHEY and SVGAGI. V lost 2 bases to trimming and J lost 0 bases, with 14 bases between them. In DNA form, the CDR3 reads TGTGCCAGCAGTTACCGGCCTTTTCTGAGCTCCTACAATGAGCAGTTCTTC. It is translated as CASSYRPFLSSYNEQFF.

This chain links TRBV20-1 with TRBJ2-4; 7 bases match TRBD2. V was pared by 8 bases and J by 0 bases, with 4 bases of the junction left unmatched. This CDR3 is built from 13 residues. Germline CDR1 reads DFQATT; CDR2 reads SNEGSKA (reference sequence). The CDR3 bases are TGCAGTTCCCCGGGGGGAGCCAAAAACATTCAGTACTTC. This translates into CSSPGGAKNIQYF.

The rearrangement uses TRBV12-3 or TRBV12-4 and TRBJ2-4; 7 nucleotides line up with TRBD1. The better agreement between TRBJ2-7 and the DNA end casts doubt on the J call. This CDR3 has 16 amino acids. CDR3 bases: TGTGCCAGCAGCCCAGGGGGTAAGATTTTCTCCTACGAGCAGTACTTC. Protein product: CASSPGGKIFSYEQYF.

In this sample, this clonotype turned up a few times. The chain employs TRBV12-3 or TRBV12-4 and TRBJ2-1, with no clear D. The V and J ends lost 2 bases and 0 bases respectively, with 5 bases between them. This CDR3 spans 14 amino acids. CDR3 residues: CASSLPDSYNEQFF. Written as DNA, the CDR3 is TGTGCCAGCAGTTTACCGGACTCCTACAATGAGCAGTTCTTC.

The chain carries TRBV6-6 and TRBJ2-7; TRBD2 matches 9 bases. The CDR3 is made up of 15 amino acids. V shed 6 bases, J shed 1 base, and the junction held 7 bases outside the gene matches. Germline loops: CDR1 MNHNY, CDR2 SVGAGI (reference sequence). The CDR3 nucleotides read TGTGCCAGCAGCACCGTAGCGGGAGTGTCCTACGAGCAGTACTTC. Its translation: CASSTVAGVSYEQYF.

The chain employs TRBV10-3 and TRBJ2-7; 11 bases are a match to TRBD1. The V gene's germline CDR1 is ENHRY and CDR2 SYGVKD. J gave up 5 bases and V 10 bases, and 10 bases lay outside the gene matches. This CDR3 has 14 residues. The CDR3 DNA reads TGTGCCACCCTACCTGGACAGGGGGCCCACGAGCAGTACTTC. It is translated as CATLPGQGAHEQYF.

This chain links TRBV25-1 with TRBJ1-4, with a possible D match to TRBD1 (6 bases). Between the trimmed V and J ends, which lost 4 bases and 5 bases, there was a span of 20 bases. The CDR3 is made up of 17 amino acids. Germline V CDR1 and CDR2: MGHDK, SYGVNS. CDR3 DNA: TGTGCCAGCAGTGCGGGGCAGGGAAGAAGGGGGAATGAAAAACTGTTTTTT. Its protein is CASSAGQGRRGNEKLFF.

The J gene is TRBJ2-4, the V gene TRBV20-1; the D gene is possibly TRBD2 (5 bases). V lost 3 bases, J lost 6 bases, and 9 bases lay in between. CDR3 length: 12 residues. Germline V CDR1 and CDR2: DFQATT, SNEGSKA (reference sequence). CDR3 sequence (DNA): TGCAGTGCTAGTTCTAGCAGAAACATTCAGTACTTC. It encodes CSASSSRNIQYF.

This rearrangement joins TRBV15 to TRBJ2-7; no clear D. The J call is in doubt because the DNA end fits TRBJ2-5 better. The CDR3 has 14 residues. Germline V gene data show CDR1 as LNHNV and CDR2 as YYDKDF (reference sequence). This CDR3 reads CATSRVGQFETQYF. In DNA, the CDR3 is TGTGCCACCAGCAGGGTCGGGCAGTTCGAGACCCAGTACTTC.